The clone carrying this T cell receptor (beta chain) has a handful of counts. What it recognizes is unknown. TCRdb's copy holds only in-frame clones and misses some; the assay was immunoSEQ multiplex PCR. The profile shows about 1 million clones, roughly 70% of them singletons. This record belongs to a study of shared clonotypes between healthy human individuals. Findings and caveats of the study: Among several donors, approximately 4.6% of naive CD4 clonotypes were found in common. Inspection by rarefaction showed sorted-subset sequencing to be incomplete despite large depth.

This CDR3 comprises 15 residues. The chain employs TRBV21-1 and TRBJ1-1. TRBV21-1 is tagged as a pseudogene. The sequenced sample was memory CD4+ T cells sorted from blood. The subset here: CD45RA-negative fraction. This receptor was obtained from a man between 18 and 35 years old in good health. The chain's CDR3 is CASSKVGRENTEAFF. The DNA of the CDR3 is TGTGCCAGCAGCAAAGTGGGTAGAGAGAACACTGAAGCTTTCTTT.